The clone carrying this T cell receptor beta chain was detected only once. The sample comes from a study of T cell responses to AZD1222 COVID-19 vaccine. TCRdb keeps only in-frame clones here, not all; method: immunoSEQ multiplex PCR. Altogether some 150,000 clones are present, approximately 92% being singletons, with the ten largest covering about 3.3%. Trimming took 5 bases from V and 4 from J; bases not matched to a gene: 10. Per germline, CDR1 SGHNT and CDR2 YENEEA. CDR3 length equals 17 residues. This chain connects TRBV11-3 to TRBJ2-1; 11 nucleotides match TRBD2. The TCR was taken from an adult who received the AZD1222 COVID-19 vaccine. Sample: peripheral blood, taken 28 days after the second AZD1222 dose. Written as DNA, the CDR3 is TGTGCCAGCAGCATCGGGACTAGCGGAGATCTGTACAATGAGCAGTTCTTC. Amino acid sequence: CASSIGTSGDLYNEQFF.